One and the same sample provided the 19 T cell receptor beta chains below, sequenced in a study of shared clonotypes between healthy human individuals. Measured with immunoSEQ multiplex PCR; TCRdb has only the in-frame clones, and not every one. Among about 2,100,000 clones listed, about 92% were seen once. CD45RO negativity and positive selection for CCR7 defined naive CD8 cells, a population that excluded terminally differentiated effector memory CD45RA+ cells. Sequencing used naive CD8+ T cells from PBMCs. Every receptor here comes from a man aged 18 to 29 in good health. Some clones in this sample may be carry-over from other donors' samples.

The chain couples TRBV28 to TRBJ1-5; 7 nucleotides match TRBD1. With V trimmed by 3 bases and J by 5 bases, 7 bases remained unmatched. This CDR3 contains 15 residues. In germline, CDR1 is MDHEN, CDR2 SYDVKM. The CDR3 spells CASSFDREAYQPQHF. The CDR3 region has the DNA TGTGCCAGCAGTTTTGACAGGGAAGCCTATCAGCCCCAGCATTTT.

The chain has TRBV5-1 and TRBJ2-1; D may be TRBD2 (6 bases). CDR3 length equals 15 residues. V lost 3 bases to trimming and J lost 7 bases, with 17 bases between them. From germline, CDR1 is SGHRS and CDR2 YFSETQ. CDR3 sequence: CASSWSGPGVNEQFF. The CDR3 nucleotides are TGCGCCAGCAGCTGGTCAGGACCGGGGGTAAATGAGCAGTTCTTC.

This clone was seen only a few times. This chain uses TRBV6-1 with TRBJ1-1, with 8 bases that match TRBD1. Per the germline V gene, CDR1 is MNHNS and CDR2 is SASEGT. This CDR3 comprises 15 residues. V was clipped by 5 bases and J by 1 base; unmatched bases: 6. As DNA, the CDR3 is TGTGCCAGCAGTCCGTGGACAGGGAGGAACACTGAAGCTTTCTTT. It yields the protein CASSPWTGRNTEAFF.

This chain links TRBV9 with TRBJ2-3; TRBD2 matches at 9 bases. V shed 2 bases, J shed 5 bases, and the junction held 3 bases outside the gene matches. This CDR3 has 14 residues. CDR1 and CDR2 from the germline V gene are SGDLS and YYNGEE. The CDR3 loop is CASSVGLARDTQYF. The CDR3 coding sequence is TGTGCCAGCAGCGTGGGACTAGCTAGAGATACGCAGTATTTT.

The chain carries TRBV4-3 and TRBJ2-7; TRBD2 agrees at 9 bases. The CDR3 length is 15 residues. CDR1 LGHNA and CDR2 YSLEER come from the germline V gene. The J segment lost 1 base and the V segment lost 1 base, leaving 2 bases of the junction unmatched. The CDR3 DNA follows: TGCGCCAGCAGCCAAGCTAGCGGGATATCCTACGAGCAGTACTTC. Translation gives CASSQASGISYEQYF.

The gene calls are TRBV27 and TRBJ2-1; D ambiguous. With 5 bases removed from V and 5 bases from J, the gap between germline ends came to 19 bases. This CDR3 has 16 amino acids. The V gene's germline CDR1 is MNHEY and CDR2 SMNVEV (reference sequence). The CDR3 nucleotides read TGTGCCAGCAGTCACCTAGGAACACTACTTGACAATGAGCAGTTCTTC. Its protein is CASSHLGTLLDNEQFF.

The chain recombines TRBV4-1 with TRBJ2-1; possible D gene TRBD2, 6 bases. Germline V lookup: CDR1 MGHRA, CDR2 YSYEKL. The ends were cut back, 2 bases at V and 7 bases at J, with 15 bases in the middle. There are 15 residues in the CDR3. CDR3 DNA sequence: TGCGCCAGCAGCCAATTAATTGCCCGGGGGAATGAGCAGTTCTTC. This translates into CASSQLIARGNEQFF.

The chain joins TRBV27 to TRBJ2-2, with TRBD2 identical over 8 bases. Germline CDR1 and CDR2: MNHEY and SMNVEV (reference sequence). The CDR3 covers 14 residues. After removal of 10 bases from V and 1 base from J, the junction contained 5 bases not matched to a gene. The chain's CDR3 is CATATSVNTGELFF. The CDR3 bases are TGTGCCACTGCGACTAGCGTGAACACCGGGGAGCTGTTTTTT.

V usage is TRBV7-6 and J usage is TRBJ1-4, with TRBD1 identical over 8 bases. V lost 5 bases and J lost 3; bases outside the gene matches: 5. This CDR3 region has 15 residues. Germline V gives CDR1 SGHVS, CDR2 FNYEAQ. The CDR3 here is CASSARTGPNEKLFF. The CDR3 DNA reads TGTGCCAGCAGCGCCCGGACAGGGCCTAATGAAAAACTGTTTTTT.

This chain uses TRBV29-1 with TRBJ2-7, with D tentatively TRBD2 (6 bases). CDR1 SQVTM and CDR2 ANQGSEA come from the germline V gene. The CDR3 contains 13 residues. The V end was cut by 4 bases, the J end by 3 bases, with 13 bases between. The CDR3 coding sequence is TGCAGCGTTGCCGGCGCCGGGGGCTACGAGCAGTACTTC. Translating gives CSVAGAGGYEQYF.

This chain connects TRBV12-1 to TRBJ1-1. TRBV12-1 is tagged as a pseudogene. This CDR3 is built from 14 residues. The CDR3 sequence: CASSFDFMNTEAFF. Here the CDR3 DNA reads TGTGCCAGCAGCTTTGATTTTATGAACACTGAAGCTTTCTTT.

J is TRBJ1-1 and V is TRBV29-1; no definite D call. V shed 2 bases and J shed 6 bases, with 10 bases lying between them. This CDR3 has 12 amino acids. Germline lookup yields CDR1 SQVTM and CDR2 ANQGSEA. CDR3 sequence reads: CSVETGLAEAFF. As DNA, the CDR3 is TGCAGCGTTGAAACGGGCTTGGCTGAAGCTTTCTTT.

CDR3 amino acids: CATSRSPGQGAGYTF. The CDR3 bases are TGTGCCACCAGCAGGTCACCGGGACAGGGCGCTGGCTACACCTTC. This sequence joins TRBV15 and TRBJ1-2, with TRBD1 matching 9 bases. The CDR3 is 15 amino acids. The V and J ends lost 3 bases and 7 bases, in that order; junction bases with no gene match: 9. CDR1 is LNHNV and CDR2 is YYDKDF in the germline V gene (reference sequence).

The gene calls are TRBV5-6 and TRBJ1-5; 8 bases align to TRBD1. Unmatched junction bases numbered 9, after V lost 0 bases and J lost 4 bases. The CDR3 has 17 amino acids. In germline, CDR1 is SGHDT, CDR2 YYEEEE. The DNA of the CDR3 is TGTGCCAGCAGCTTGGCAGGGGGCGCATCAGTAAATCAGCCCCAGCATTTT. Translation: CASSLAGGASVNQPQHF.

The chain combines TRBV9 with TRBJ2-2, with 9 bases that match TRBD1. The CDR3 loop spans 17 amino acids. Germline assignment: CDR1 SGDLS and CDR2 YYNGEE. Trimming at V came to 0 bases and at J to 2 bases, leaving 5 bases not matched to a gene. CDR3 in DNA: TGTGCCAGCAGCGTAGCCCGGACAGGGGATAACACCGGGGAGCTGTTTTTT. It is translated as CASSVARTGDNTGELFF.

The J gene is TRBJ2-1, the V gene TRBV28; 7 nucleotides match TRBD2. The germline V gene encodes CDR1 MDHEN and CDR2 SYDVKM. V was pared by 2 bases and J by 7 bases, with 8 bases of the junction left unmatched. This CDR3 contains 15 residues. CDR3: CASSLEAGRLNEQFF. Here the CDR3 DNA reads TGTGCCAGCAGTTTAGAAGCGGGAAGGTTGAATGAGCAGTTCTTC.

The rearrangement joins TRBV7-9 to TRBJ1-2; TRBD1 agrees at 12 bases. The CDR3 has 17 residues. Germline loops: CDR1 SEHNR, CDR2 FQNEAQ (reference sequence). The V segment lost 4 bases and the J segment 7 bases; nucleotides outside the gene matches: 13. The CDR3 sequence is CASSSPGQGAMWAGYTF. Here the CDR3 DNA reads TGTGCCAGCAGCTCTCCGGGACAGGGGGCTATGTGGGCTGGCTACACCTTC.

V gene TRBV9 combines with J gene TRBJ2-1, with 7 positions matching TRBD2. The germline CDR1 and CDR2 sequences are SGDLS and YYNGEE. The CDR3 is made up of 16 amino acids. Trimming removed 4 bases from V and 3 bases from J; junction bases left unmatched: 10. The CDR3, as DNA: TGTGCCAGCAGCCCCGATCCGGGAGGCCTCTACAATGAGCAGTTCTTC. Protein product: CASSPDPGGLYNEQFF.

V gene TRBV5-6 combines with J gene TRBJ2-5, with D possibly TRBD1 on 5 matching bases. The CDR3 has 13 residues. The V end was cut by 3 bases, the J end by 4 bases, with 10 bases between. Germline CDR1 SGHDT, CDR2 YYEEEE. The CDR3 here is CASSWGVGETQYF. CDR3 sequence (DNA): TGTGCCAGCAGCTGGGGCGTCGGAGAGACCCAGTACTTC.